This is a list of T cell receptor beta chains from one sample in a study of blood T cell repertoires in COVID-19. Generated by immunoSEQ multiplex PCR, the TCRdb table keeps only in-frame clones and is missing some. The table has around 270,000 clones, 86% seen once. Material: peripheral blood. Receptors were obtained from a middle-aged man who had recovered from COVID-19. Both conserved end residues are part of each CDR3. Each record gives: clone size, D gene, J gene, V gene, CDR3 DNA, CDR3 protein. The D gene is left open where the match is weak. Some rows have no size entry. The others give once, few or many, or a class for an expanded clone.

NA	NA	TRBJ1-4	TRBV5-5	TGTGCCAGTCGCGGTGAAAAACTGTTTTTT	CASRGEKLFF
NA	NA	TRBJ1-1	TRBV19	TGTGCCAGTAGCGGACGCACTCGGGGCACTGAAGCTTTCTTT	CASSGRTRGTEAFF
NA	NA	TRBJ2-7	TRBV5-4	TGTGCCAGCAGCTTGTGGATCGGGCCAGGGGTTTACGAGCAGTACTTC	CASSLWIGPGVYEQYF
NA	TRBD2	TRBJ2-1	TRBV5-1	TGCGCCAGCAGCGAGGAACGCCTAGCGGGAGCGGGGAATGAGCAGTTCTTC	CASSEERLAGAGNEQFF
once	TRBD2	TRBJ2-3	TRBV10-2	TGCGCCAGCATTCCTAGCGGGGGGGAGGGTGCAGATACGCAGTATTTT	CASIPSGGEGADTQYF
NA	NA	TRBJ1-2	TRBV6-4	TGTGCCAGCGGGGGGAATGGCTACACCTTC	CASGGNGYTF
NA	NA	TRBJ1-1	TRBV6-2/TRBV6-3	TGTGCCAGCAGTTCCGGGGATTTTGAAGCTTTCTTT	CASSSGDFEAFF
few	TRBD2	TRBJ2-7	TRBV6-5	TGTGCCAGTTCCAACGCAGCGGGAGTGGTCGACGAGCAGTACTTC	CASSNAAGVVDEQYF
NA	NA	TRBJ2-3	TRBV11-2	TGTGCCAGCATCGTAGGTCTAGTAACGAATTTT	CASIVGLVTNF
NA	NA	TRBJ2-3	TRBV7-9	TGTGCCAGCAGCTATCCGTCCAGGGCGCTCACAGATACGCAGTATTTT	CASSYPSRALTDTQYF
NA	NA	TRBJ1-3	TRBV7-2	TGTGCCAGCACCCTAGGAGGGGCAGCTGGAAACACCATATATTTT	CASTLGGAAGNTIYF